This T cell receptor beta chain was identified in a study of blood T cell repertoires in COVID-19. Turning to the study itself: T cells, B-cell-depleted T cells, or PBMCs supplied cDNA or gDNA.

Trimming stripped 5 bases from V and 0 bases from J, with 11 bases between. Per the germline V gene, CDR1 is MNHEY and CDR2 is SMNVEV (reference sequence). There are 15 residues in the CDR3. Across about two dozen US areas, participants ranged in age from about 18 to 90 years. TCRdb's copy holds only in-frame clones and misses some; the assay was immunoSEQ multiplex PCR. The data contain over 130,000 clones, approximately 80% of them singletons. The V call is TRBV27, the J call TRBJ1-3, with TRBD1 as a possible D gene (6 bases). What was sequenced was PBMCs or T cells enriched from blood (not recorded which). The sequence was obtained from a woman aged 18-30 years who had been exposed to COVID-19. CDR3 DNA: TGTGCCAGCAGTCCACAGGGACCCTCTGGAAACACCATATATTTT. Translated: CASSPQGPSGNTIYF.